This T cell receptor (beta chain) was retrieved from a study of cytomegalovirus exposure and HLA in healthy donors. Study details: Within the Caucasian-associated ancestry cluster were around 81% of the approximately 400 genotyped donors.

Germline V gene data show CDR1 as SEHNR and CDR2 as FQNEAQ (reference sequence). Losses at the gene ends were 5 bases for V and 3 bases for J; bases not matched to a gene: 6. The CDR3 runs 15 residues. The study, taken as a whole, reports: The authors assumed roughly uniform sequencing depth across donors for presence/absence analyses.

13 Jbeta primers and 60 Vbeta primers were used for the PCR. Data came from immunoSEQ multiplex PCR; TCRdb stores just in-frame clones and leaves some out. The table has approximately 170,000 clones, about two thirds seen once. Worth noting for this clone: The antigen remains unidentified.

Sequencing was carried out using PBMCs. This chain links TRBV7-9 with TRBJ2-5, with 10 bases aligning to TRBD1. This TCR derives from a woman aged 18-29 years in good health and CMV-seropositive. CDR3 DNA: TGTGCCAGCAGCCACCCCGGGACAGGGGAAGAGACCCAGTACTTC. It translates to CASSHPGTGEETQYF.